Following are 12 T cell receptor beta chains from one sample sequenced in a study of T cell repertoires in cytomegalovirus infection (dated 2019 in TCRdb). The antigens these receptors bind are not known. The treatment or condition label here, explained by the study, means: in vitro stimulation with specific CMV peptide epitopes to enrich CMV-specific T cells. Sequencing took place on an Illumina HiSeq 1500. The public reads were reanalyzed by TCRdb: fastp trimming at Q25, MiXCR alignment, in-frame beta chains only. One record per CDR3 amino acid sequence lists the most common genes and DNA. The sample table lists about 830,000 distinct CDR3 sequences, over 25% of them with a count of one. The ten largest clones add up to around 12% of the sample. Sequenced here: cultured CD8+ T cells from PBMCs, sampled from culture after CMV antigen stimulation. All receptors come from a human donor in good health (CMV status not recorded). Some clones in this sample may be carry-over from other donors' samples.

This clonotype was seen a handful of times. This chain uses TRBV2 with TRBJ1-1; D gene ambiguous. Germline V CDR1 and CDR2: SNHLY, FYNNEI. The CDR3 length is 15 residues. The V end lost 10 bases, the J end lost 8 bases, and 26 bases lay between the germline ends. CDR3 region: CATPADARLKSEAFF. CDR3 DNA sequence: TGTGCCACCCCAGCCGATGCGAGATTGAAGTCGGAAGCTTTCTTT. Full variable domain (missing parts from reference TRBV2 and TRBJ1-1): EPEVTQTPSHQVTQMGQEVILRCVPISNHLYFYWYRQILGQKVEFLVSFYNNEISEKSEIFDDQFSVERPDGSNFTLKIRSTKLEDSAMYFCATPADARLKSEAFFGQGTRLTVV.

The chain couples TRBV27 to TRBJ1-4; D may be TRBD1 (5 bases). The CDR3 is made up of 15 amino acids. Between the trimmed V and J ends, which lost 6 bases and 0 bases, there was a span of 11 bases. Germline V gene sequence: CDR1 MNHEY, CDR2 SMNVEV (reference sequence). CDR3 coding DNA: TGTGCCAGCAGCCCGGACACTACAACTAATGAAAAACTGTTTTTT. It specifies CASSPDTTTNEKLFF.

This chain uses TRBV19 with TRBJ1-1; D might be TRBD1 (5 bases). This CDR3 has 13 amino acids. V lost 4 bases, J lost 5 bases, and 11 bases lay in between. Germline CDR1 is LNHDA and CDR2 is SQIVND (reference sequence). For the CDR3, the DNA is TGTGCCAGTAGTACCCAGGGTGAGACTGAAGCTTTCTTT. Amino acids: CASSTQGETEAFF. The variable domain in full, completed from reference TRBV19 and TRBJ1-1, reads DGGITQSPKYLFRKEGQNVTLSCEQNLNHDAMYWYRQDPGQGLRLIYYSQIVNDFQKGDIAEGYSVSREKKESFPLTVTSAQKNPTAFYLCASSTQGETEAFFGQGTRLTVV.

The rearrangement links TRBV12-3 or TRBV12-4 to TRBJ2-7; a possible D gene is TRBD1 (6 bases). V lost 5 bases and J 7 bases, leaving 12 bases between the germline ends. This CDR3 is built from 12 residues. In DNA, the CDR3 is TGTGCCAGCAGTAATACAGGGCTAGAGCAGTACGTC. Protein product: CASSNTGLEQYV.

This clonotype turned up a few times. This chain links TRBV3-1 with TRBJ1-5; D remains ambiguous. V lost 2 bases and J lost 0, with 5 bases in between. This CDR3 contains 14 residues. CDR1 LGHDT and CDR2 YNNKEL come from the germline V gene (reference sequence). CDR3 protein: CASSQSVSNQPQHF. The CDR3 DNA sequence: TGTGCCAGCAGCCAATCGGTTAGCAATCAGCCCCAGCATTTT.

This clonotype was seen a handful of times. The chain is built from TRBV4-2 and TRBJ1-2, with TRBD1 matching over 7 bases. This CDR3 is built from 16 residues. The germline gives CDR1 LGHNA, CDR2 YNFKEQ. Germline trimming cut 1 base from V and 5 bases from J; bases unmatched to any gene: 10. The CDR3 reads CASSQAEGQSVYGYTF. CDR3 DNA sequence: TGTGCCAGCAGCCAAGCCGAGGGACAGAGCGTTTATGGCTACACCTTC.

This clonotype was seen more than once but under ten times. V is TRBV6-2 or TRBV6-3 and J is TRBJ2-7, with D perhaps given as TRBD1 or TRBD2 (5 bases each). The germline CDR1 and CDR2 sequences are MNHEY and SVGEGT. Trimming took 5 bases from V and 3 from J, leaving 11 bases between them. This CDR3 is built from 13 residues. CDR3 DNA sequence: TGTGCCAGCAGTCGGGACGGATTCTACGAGCAGTACGTC. Translated, it gives CASSRDGFYEQYV.

V usage is TRBV4-3 and J usage is TRBJ2-7, with TRBD1 matching over 8 bases. The CDR3 is 16 residues long. From germline, CDR1 is LGHNA and CDR2 YSLEER. V lost 3 bases, J lost 4 bases, and 11 bases stayed unmatched. The CDR3 is CASSQEGQGDRYEQYV. For the CDR3, the DNA is TGCGCCAGCAGCCAGGAAGGACAGGGTGATCGTTACGAGCAGTACGTC.

This clonotype was counted only a few times. J is TRBJ2-5 and V is TRBV7-9, with no clear D. The V end lost 4 bases, the J end lost 5 bases, and 8 bases lay between the germline ends. CDR1 and CDR2 (germline): SEHNR, FQNEAQ (reference sequence). This CDR3 region has 12 residues. The DNA of the CDR3 is TGTGCCAGCAGCTCCGCCGTGGAGACCCAGTACTTC. As protein: CASSSAVETQYF.

This clonotype was picked up many times. The rearrangement joins TRBV7-2 to TRBJ2-1, with D unclear. The CDR3 consists of 15 residues. Deletions cut 1 base from V and 1 base from J, with 8 bases between. Germline V gene sequence: CDR1 SGHTA, CDR2 FQGNSA. CDR3 residues: CASSLVTDSYNEQFF. CDR3 nucleotide sequence: TGTGCCAGCAGCTTAGTGACGGATTCCTACAATGAGCAGTTCTTC.

The V call is TRBV10-2, the J call TRBJ1-5, with a weak D call TRBD1 (6 bases). This CDR3 contains 16 residues. The germline CDR1 and CDR2 sequences are WSHSY and SAAADI. V was cut by 0 bases and J by 0 bases, with 9 bases left in between. The DNA for the CDR3 is TGCGCCAGCAGTGAGTCAAGGACAGTTAGCAATCAGCCCCAGCATTTT. Translating it yields CASSESRTVSNQPQHF.

The rearrangement joins TRBV9 to TRBJ2-7; D remains unclear. Trimming stripped 4 bases from V and 1 base from J, with 12 bases between. The CDR3 contains 14 residues. Germline V gives CDR1 SGDLS, CDR2 YYNGEE. The DNA for the CDR3 is TGTGCCAGCAGCTCTCGAGAAGGATCCTACGAGCAGTACTTC. This gives the protein CASSSREGSYEQYF. Looking up the rest from reference TRBV9 and TRBJ2-7 gives the full variable domain: DSGVTQTPKHLITATGQRVTLRCSPRSGDLSVYWYQQSLDQGLQFLIQYYNGEERAKGNILERFSAQQFPDLHSELNLSSLELGDSALYFCASSSREGSYEQYFGPGTRLTVT.